This TCR beta chain was profiled in a study of CXCR3-negative and CXCR3-positive naive CD8 T cells. Points from the study as a whole: Freshly isolated PBMCs were used in most assays, given partial CXCR3 loss after freezing.

UMI-labeled 5' RACE TRB cDNA libraries were prepared from the cells. TCRdb reanalyzed the 5' RACE reads, giving one entry per CDR3 protein sequence and no DNA. Its clone listing holds around 40,000 distinct CDR3 sequences. Regarding this clonotype: Its antigen is not identified.

From germline, CDR1 is MNHEY and CDR2 SMNVEV (reference sequence). The CDR3 covers 16 residues. Sequencing used memory CD8+ T cells from blood. This TCR derives from a human donor in good health. Some clones in this sample may be carry-over from other donors' samples. The V call is TRBV27, the J call TRBJ2-3; TCRdb lists TRBD1, though no DNA is available to test this call. The CDR3 reads CASSRTVTGVLDTQYF.